These T cell receptor beta chains were read from a single sample in a study of cytomegalovirus exposure and HLA in healthy donors. Measured with immunoSEQ multiplex PCR; TCRdb has only the in-frame clones, and not every one. The sample holds roughly 100,000 clones, over 70% seen once. The source material was PBMCs. These receptors were obtained from a young man in good health and CMV-seronegative. Each CDR3 is given with its conserved first and last residue. The order of the fields is V gene, CDR3 length, J gene, D gene, clone size, CDR3 DNA, CDR3 protein. D genes are given only for firm matches. Clone size, where shown, is once, few, many, or a class for clones that have expanded.

v_call: TRBV29-1
cdr3_length: 14
j_call: TRBJ1-1
d_call: -
clone_size: -
cdr3_nt: TGCAGCGTTGTTGGTTTGGGGGGGAGGGCTGAAGCTTTCTTT
cdr3_aa: CSVVGLGGRAEAFF

v_call: TRBV6-5
cdr3_length: 14
j_call: TRBJ2-2
d_call: -
clone_size: -
cdr3_nt: TGTGCCAGCAGTTACTCGGGCCCGGTAGGGGAGCTGTTTTTT
cdr3_aa: CASSYSGPVGELFF

v_call: TRBV29-1
cdr3_length: 16
j_call: TRBJ1-1
d_call: TRBD1
clone_size: -
cdr3_nt: TGCAGCGTTGGGGTTGTCCCGGAGGGGGCTGGAACTGAAGCTTTCTTT
cdr3_aa: CSVGVVPEGAGTEAFF

v_call: TRBV11-3
cdr3_length: 14
j_call: TRBJ2-3
d_call: TRBD1
clone_size: -
cdr3_nt: TGTGCCAGCAGCAGAGACAGGGCGGCAGATACGCAGTATTTT
cdr3_aa: CASSRDRAADTQYF

v_call: TRBV19
cdr3_length: 15
j_call: TRBJ2-5
d_call: -
clone_size: once
cdr3_nt: TGTGCCAGTAGTACTTCCCCGGGACTCCAAGAGACCCAGTACTTC
cdr3_aa: CASSTSPGLQETQYF

v_call: TRBV9
cdr3_length: 15
j_call: TRBJ2-5
d_call: TRBD2
clone_size: -
cdr3_nt: TGTGCCAGCAGCGCGGGGAGCGGGAGGGTGGAGACCCAGTACTTC
cdr3_aa: CASSAGSGRVETQYF

v_call: TRBV28
cdr3_length: 15
j_call: TRBJ2-3
d_call: -
clone_size: -
cdr3_nt: TGTGCCAGCTCCCTGGAGGATCCTCGCACAGATACGCAGTATTTT
cdr3_aa: CASSLEDPRTDTQYF

v_call: TRBV14
cdr3_length: 15
j_call: TRBJ2-3
d_call: -
clone_size: few
cdr3_nt: TGTGCCAGCAGCCCCCTAGCGTTTGGGACAGATACGCAGTATTTT
cdr3_aa: CASSPLAFGTDTQYF

v_call: TRBV30
cdr3_length: 13
j_call: TRBJ1-1
d_call: -
clone_size: -
cdr3_nt: TGTGCCTGGGCCCGGGACGGGGGGACTGAAGCTTTCTTT
cdr3_aa: CAWARDGGTEAFF

v_call: TRBV7-2
cdr3_length: 15
j_call: TRBJ2-7
d_call: TRBD1
clone_size: -
cdr3_nt: TGTGCCAGCAGCAGGGACAGGTTTGGCCCCTACGAGCAGTACTTC
cdr3_aa: CASSRDRFGPYEQYF

v_call: TRBV4-3
cdr3_length: 15
j_call: TRBJ2-1
d_call: TRBD1
clone_size: -
cdr3_nt: TGCGCCAGCAGTCGGACAGGGTTAACCTACAATGAGCAGTTCTTC
cdr3_aa: CASSRTGLTYNEQFF

v_call: TRBV19
cdr3_length: 15
j_call: TRBJ2-5
d_call: -
clone_size: -
cdr3_nt: TGTGCCAGTAGTATTGGATCAGGGCGGGGAGAGACCCAGTACTTC
cdr3_aa: CASSIGSGRGETQYF

v_call: TRBV23-1
cdr3_length: 14
j_call: TRBJ2-7
d_call: TRBD1
clone_size: once
cdr3_nt: TGCGCCAGCAGTTCCGGGACAGGGAGGCGCGAGCAGTACTTC
cdr3_aa: CASSSGTGRREQYF

v_call: TRBV6-5
cdr3_length: 13
j_call: TRBJ1-5
d_call: -
clone_size: once
cdr3_nt: TGTGCGCCGGAACAGGTTAACAGCAGGCCCCAGCATTTT
cdr3_aa: CAPEQVNSRPQHF

v_call: TRBV18
cdr3_length: 16
j_call: TRBJ1-5
d_call: TRBD1
clone_size: -
cdr3_nt: TGTGCCAGCTCACCACAAGACAGGGGATACAATCAGCCCCAGCATTTT
cdr3_aa: CASSPQDRGYNQPQHF

v_call: TRBV19
cdr3_length: 15
j_call: TRBJ1-5
d_call: -
clone_size: once
cdr3_nt: TGTGCCAGTAGTCCCGGACAGTCGGGCGTCCAGCCCCAGCATTTT
cdr3_aa: CASSPGQSGVQPQHF

v_call: TRBV7-9
cdr3_length: 15
j_call: TRBJ2-1
d_call: -
clone_size: -
cdr3_nt: TGTGCCAGCAGCGGGTCACACAGCTCCTACAATGAGCAGTTCTTC
cdr3_aa: CASSGSHSSYNEQFF

v_call: TRBV5-4
cdr3_length: 15
j_call: TRBJ2-3
d_call: -
clone_size: -
cdr3_nt: TGTGCCAGCAGCTTGGATGCAGGGGTCACAGATACGCAGTATTTT
cdr3_aa: CASSLDAGVTDTQYF